These 9 T cell receptor beta chains share one sample of origin, sequenced in a study of shared clonotypes between healthy human individuals. TCRdb's copy holds only in-frame clones and misses some; the assay was immunoSEQ multiplex PCR. Of roughly 1 million clones in the sample, under 80% were seen once. Sequencing was carried out using memory CD4+ T cells sorted from blood. Subset specified: CD45RA-negative fraction. The source is a man in his late teens or twenties in good health.

This clone was seen more than once but under ten times. Here the CDR3 reads CASSVDSGNTIYF. CDR3 DNA: TGCGCCAGCAGCGTTGACTCTGGAAACACCATATATTTT. This chain uses TRBV4-3 with TRBJ1-3, with no clear D. Trimming cost V 5 bases and J 0 bases, with 5 bases left between them. Germline lookup yields CDR1 LGHNA and CDR2 YSLEER. The CDR3 extends over 13 amino acids.

Points on this clone: Different DNA sequences within this sample yield the same CDR3. The chain joins TRBV18 to TRBJ2-7; 7 nucleotides agree with TRBD2. This CDR3 is 14 amino acids long. The germline V gene has CDR1 KGHSH and CDR2 LQKENI. Trimming took 1 base from V and 4 from J; bases not matched to a gene: 4. CDR3 coding DNA: TGTGCCAGCTCACCACTAGCGGGTTCATACGAGCAGTACTTC. Protein product: CASSPLAGSYEQYF.

The V gene is TRBV6-5, the J gene TRBJ1-3; TRBD1 agrees at 8 bases. The trim removed 8 bases at V and 2 bases at J, leaving 5 bases unmatched. This CDR3 has 14 amino acids. Germline V gene data show CDR1 as MNHEY and CDR2 as SVGAGI. CDR3 residues: CASRGQGTGNTIYF. Here the CDR3 DNA reads TGTGCCAGCCGAGGACAGGGCACTGGAAACACCATATATTTT.

Turning to this clone: Different DNA sequences within this sample yield the same CDR3. V is TRBV6-5 and J is TRBJ2-1; 8 nucleotides agree with TRBD1. With V trimmed by 6 bases and J by 10 bases, 2 bases remained unmatched. The CDR3 contains 11 residues. CDR1 and CDR2 (germline): MNHEY, SVGAGI. This CDR3 is CASSRDREQFF. Here the CDR3 DNA reads TGTGCCAGCAGCCGGGACAGGGAGCAGTTCTTC.

V usage is TRBV6-1 and J usage is TRBJ1-6; 10 bases line up with TRBD1. This CDR3 has 15 residues. Germline-derived CDR1 and CDR2 are MNHNS and SASEGT. Trimming at V came to 6 bases and at J to 6 bases, leaving 5 bases not matched to a gene. CDR3 region: CASRETGGPNSPLHF. Here the CDR3 DNA reads TGTGCCAGCAGGGAGACAGGGGGCCCTAATTCACCCCTCCACTTT.

The rearrangement joins TRBV9 to TRBJ1-1; D gene ambiguous. Trimming removed 3 bases at V and 4 bases at J, with 16 bases between. The CDR3 totals 15 residues. Germline V gene data show CDR1 as SGDLS and CDR2 as YYNGEE. The CDR3 is CASSANVQSFTEAFF. The CDR3 DNA reads TGTGCCAGCAGCGCGAATGTACAGTCCTTCACTGAAGCTTTCTTT.

The genes are TRBV28 and TRBJ1-3; TRBD1 matches 7 bases. The CDR3 runs 15 residues. J was trimmed by 6 bases and V by 5 bases; bases with no gene match: 10. Germline V gives CDR1 MDHEN, CDR2 SYDVKM. CDR3 DNA: TGTGCCAGCAGTACCCGACAGGGATTGAAAAACACCATATATTTT. This codes for CASSTRQGLKNTIYF.

The gene calls are TRBV7-6 and TRBJ1-4; a weak D match, TRBD1 (5 bases). V lost 4 bases to trimming and J lost 14 bases, with 17 bases between them. CDR1 is SGHVS, CDR2 FNYEAQ, per germline. The CDR3 extends over 13 amino acids. CDR3 sequence (DNA): TGTGCCAGCAGCTCGGAATCCGGGACTATCCTGTTTTTT. Protein sequence: CASSSESGTILFF.

The count of this clone is one. The V and J genes are TRBV7-2 and TRBJ2-1, with 9 bases identical to TRBD2. The CDR3 spans 15 residues. Germline V gene data show CDR1 as SGHTA and CDR2 as FQGNSA. Trimming cost V 3 bases and J 5 bases; bases outside gene matches: 5. For the CDR3, the DNA is TGTGCCAGCAGCTTGTCTAGCGGGAATAACAATGAGCAGTTCTTC. Translated, it gives CASSLSSGNNNEQFF.